The 9 T cell receptor beta chains below were found in one sample sequenced in a study of T cells after yellow fever vaccination. A single record per CDR3 protein comes from TCRdb applying MiXCR to the 5' RACE reads. The sample has tens of thousands of distinct CDR3 sequences, 7.7% seen once; the top ten hold more than 35%. The sample consisted of CD8+ T cells sorted from PBMCs, taken on the day of the yellow fever booster vaccination. The origin of the receptors is a man aged 25-45 years who received the YFV17D yellow fever vaccine.

This clonotype has just a few counts. The chain couples TRBV20-1 to TRBJ1-2; D call uncertain. The CDR3 sequence is 13 residues long. V shed 0 bases and J shed 4 bases, with 9 bases lying between them. Looked up from germline, CDR1 is DFQATT and CDR2 is SNEGSKA (reference sequence). CDR3 sequence: CSARETAPYGYTF. CDR3 DNA sequence: TGCAGTGCTAGAGAGACTGCACCCTATGGCTACACCTTC.

This clonotype was counted a few times. The rearrangement links TRBV6-1 to TRBJ2-1, with D perhaps TRBD1 or TRBD2 (5 bases each). Germline loops: CDR1 MNHNS, CDR2 SASEGT. The length of the CDR3 is 15 residues. V lost 7 bases, J lost 3 bases, and 16 bases lay in between. This chain's CDR3 is CASKSGRLNYNEQFF. The DNA of the CDR3 is TGTGCCAGCAAGTCGGGGCGGCTCAACTACAATGAGCAGTTCTTC.

A word on this clonotype: One base away lies a much larger clone, so this may be a sequencing read error. The chain combines TRBV5-1 with TRBJ2-1; D not certain. Germline V gene sequence: CDR1 SGHRS, CDR2 YFSETQ. The CDR3 has 15 amino acids. In DNA, the CDR3 is TGCGCCAGCAGCTTGGGTAGCTCTTCCTCCAATGAGCAGTTCTTC. Translation gives CASSLGSSSSNEQFF.

Only a few counts were recorded for this clonotype. The chain is built from TRBV5-5 and TRBJ1-2; D not resolved. Per germline, CDR1 SGHKS and CDR2 YYEKEE (reference sequence). The V gene lost 2 bases and the J gene lost 2 bases, with 7 bases spanning the gap. This CDR3 is built from 13 residues. The CDR3 here is CASSFTDNYGYTF. CDR3 DNA: TGTGCCAGCAGCTTCACGGACAACTATGGCTACACCTTC.

This sequence joins TRBV6-5 and TRBJ1-4, with 8 positions matching TRBD1. J gave up 8 bases and V 6 bases, and 8 bases lay outside the gene matches. CDR3 size: 14 residues. Germline V CDR1 and CDR2: MNHEY, SVGAGI. CDR3 in DNA: TGTGCCAGCAGACGTTCACAGGGGGGGGAAAAACTGTTTTTT. Translated: CASRRSQGGEKLFF.

This clonotype was counted many times. The chain links TRBV12-3 or TRBV12-4 to TRBJ1-5, with 9 bases matching TRBD1. The CDR3 has 15 amino acids. The junction had 7 bases not matched to a gene; V was cut back by 6 bases and J by 4 bases. CDR3 DNA sequence: TGTGCCAGCAGAACCGACAGGGGGATTAATCAGCCCCAGCATTTT. Translation gives CASRTDRGINQPQHF.

This clonotype showed up many times. The DNA for the CDR3 is TGCGCCAGCAGCTTGGGTGGCGGAACCTACGAGCAGTACTTC. This encodes CASSLGGGTYEQYF. V gene TRBV5-1 combines with J gene TRBJ2-7; no clear D gene. There are 14 residues in the CDR3. V lost 0 bases to trimming and J lost 2 bases, with 9 bases between them. CDR1 and CDR2 from the germline V gene are SGHRS and YFSETQ.

The chain recombines TRBV6-6 with TRBJ1-1; D call uncertain. Germline values: CDR1 MNHNY, CDR2 SVGAGI (reference sequence). The CDR3 spans 13 residues. V dropped 6 bases and J dropped 4 bases, with 12 bases sitting between them. CDR3 in amino acids: CASRARVGTEAFF. DNA for the CDR3: TGTGCCAGCAGAGCTCGGGTAGGCACTGAAGCTTTCTTT.

In this sample, this clonotype turned up a few times. The chain uses TRBV28 and TRBJ2-7; D gene ambiguous. Germline V gene data show CDR1 as MDHEN and CDR2 as SYDVKM. This CDR3 has 12 amino acids. Trimming cost V 8 bases and J 3 bases, with 11 bases left between them. CDR3 sequence: CASCRRNYEQYF. For the CDR3, the DNA is TGTGCCAGCTGCCGGAGAAACTACGAGCAGTACTTC.